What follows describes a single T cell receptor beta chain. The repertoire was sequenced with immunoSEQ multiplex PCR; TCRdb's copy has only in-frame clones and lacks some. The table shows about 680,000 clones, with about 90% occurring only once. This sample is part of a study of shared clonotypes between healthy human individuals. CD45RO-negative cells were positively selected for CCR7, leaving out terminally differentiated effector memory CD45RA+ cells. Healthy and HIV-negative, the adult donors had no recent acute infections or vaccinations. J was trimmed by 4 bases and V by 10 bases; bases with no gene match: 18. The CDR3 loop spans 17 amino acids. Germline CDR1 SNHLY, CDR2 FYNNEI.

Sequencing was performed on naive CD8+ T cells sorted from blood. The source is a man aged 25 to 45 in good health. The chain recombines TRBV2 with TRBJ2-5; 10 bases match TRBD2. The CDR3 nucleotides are TGTGCCATTCGGGGATGGGTAGCGGGAGGCGCCCGAGAGACCCAGTACTTC. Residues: CAIRGWVAGGARETQYF.